These 14 T cell receptor beta chains came from one sample sequenced in a study of blood T cell repertoires in COVID-19. Produced via immunoSEQ multiplex PCR; TCRdb's table is partial and in-frame only. The data hold some 530,000 clones, with roughly 85% observed a single time. Sequencing used peripheral blood. These TCRs come from a human donor in a cohort sampled during active COVID-19.

The chain recombines TRBV10-3 with TRBJ2-1; 10 bases are shared with TRBD2. Germline V gives CDR1 ENHRY, CDR2 SYGVKD. This CDR3 is built from 16 residues. V shed 5 bases, J shed 5 bases, and the junction held 9 bases outside the gene matches. CDR3 residues: CAISNEAGGVNNEQFF. The CDR3 DNA follows: TGTGCCATCAGTAACGAAGCGGGAGGGGTGAACAATGAGCAGTTCTTC.

J is TRBJ2-7 and V is TRBV2; the match to TRBD1 covers 10 bases. This CDR3 region has 14 residues. With V trimmed by 7 bases and J by 6 bases, 9 bases remained unmatched. Per germline, CDR1 SNHLY and CDR2 FYNNEI. CDR3 coding DNA: TGTGCCAGCATTTCGGACAGGGGGTCAGGCGAGCAGTACTTC. Its protein is CASISDRGSGEQYF.

This chain uses TRBV28 with TRBJ1-4, with D maybe TRBD1 (6 bases). Trimming took off 6 bases at V and 7 bases at J, with 15 bases between the two ends. This CDR3 spans 14 amino acids. Germline V gene sequence: CDR1 MDHEN, CDR2 SYDVKM. CDR3 sequence: CASRPYRDGEKLFF. The CDR3 DNA reads as TGTGCCAGCAGGCCCTACAGGGACGGTGAAAAACTGTTTTTT.

This sequence joins TRBV19 and TRBJ2-2, with 7 bases matching TRBD1. V shed 4 bases and J 2 bases; nucleotides not matched to a gene: 13. Germline CDR1 reads LNHDA; CDR2 reads SQIVND (reference sequence). The CDR3 runs 18 residues. CDR3 region: CASSTNLGTVVNTGELFF. The CDR3, as DNA: TGTGCCAGTAGTACCAACCTTGGGACAGTAGTAAACACCGGGGAGCTGTTTTTT.

The gene calls are TRBV12-3 or TRBV12-4 and TRBJ2-1; D unclear. This CDR3 has 13 residues. Trimming took off 5 bases at V and 4 bases at J, with 9 bases between the two ends. The CDR3, as DNA: TGTGCCAGCAGTATAACGCGGTACAATGAGCAGTTCTTC. It translates to CASSITRYNEQFF.

The chain couples TRBV24-1 to TRBJ2-3; 10 bases map to TRBD2. Per germline, CDR1 KGHDR and CDR2 SFDVKD. The length of the CDR3 is 14 residues. As DNA, the CDR3 is TGTGCTTCCGCCGGGACTAGCGGCACAGATACGCAGTATTTT. Translated, it gives CASAGTSGTDTQYF.

The V and J genes are TRBV24-1 and TRBJ2-3, with D maybe TRBD2 (6 bases). There are 16 residues in the CDR3. Trimming removed 0 bases from V and 5 bases from J, with 14 bases in between. Germline loops: CDR1 KGHDR, CDR2 SFDVKD. CDR3 sequence: CATSDLHSGDLDTQYF. The CDR3 DNA is TGTGCCACCAGTGATTTGCATTCGGGAGACCTAGATACGCAGTATTTT.

The chain has TRBV12-3 or TRBV12-4 and TRBJ2-1; 10 nucleotides agree with TRBD1. The CDR3 spans 11 residues. V was clipped by 6 bases and J by 16 bases; unmatched bases: 6. Here the CDR3 DNA reads TGTGCCAGCAGCATTGGGACAGGGGATTTCTTC. It codes for CASSIGTGDFF.

The chain couples TRBV5-1 to TRBJ2-3; D is uncertain. This CDR3 region has 16 residues. V was shortened by 0 bases and J by 1 base, with 12 bases between the two germline ends. Per the germline V gene, CDR1 is SGHRS and CDR2 is YFSETQ. CDR3 region: CASSLDTPSGTDTQYF. CDR3 DNA sequence: TGCGCCAGCAGCTTGGATACCCCCTCGGGCACAGATACGCAGTATTTT.

This sequence joins TRBV30 and TRBJ1-6; tentatively, D is TRBD1 (6 bases). V lost 5 bases and J lost 10, with 15 bases in between. This CDR3 is 13 amino acids long. From germline, CDR1 is GTSNPN and CDR2 SVGIG (reference sequence). CDR3 protein: CAWGGRGSSPLHF. DNA of the CDR3: TGTGCCTGGGGGGGCAGGGGTAGCTCACCCCTCCACTTT.

The gene calls are TRBV19 and TRBJ2-1, with 10 bases that match TRBD2. The V gene end was trimmed by 3 bases and the J gene end by 8 bases; junction bases not matched to a gene: 7. Germline V gene data show CDR1 as LNHDA and CDR2 as SQIVND (reference sequence). The CDR3 extends over 15 amino acids. This CDR3 is CASSMRAGGAYEQFF. CDR3 DNA: TGTGCCAGTAGTATGCGAGCGGGAGGGGCCTATGAGCAGTTCTTC.

This clone was recorded once. V is TRBV3-1 (or the pseudogene TRBV3-2) and J is TRBJ1-1; tentatively, D is TRBD1 (6 bases). Trimming took 0 bases from V and 11 from J, leaving 19 bases between them. CDR3 length equals 15 residues. CDR1 is LGHDT, CDR2 YNNKEL, per germline (reference sequence). CDR3: CASSQDRWRGARAFF. In DNA, the CDR3 is TGTGCCAGCAGCCAAGATCGGTGGCGGGGGGCGCGGGCTTTCTTT.

CDR3 loop: CASSPTGEGTGDYGYTF. CDR3 in DNA: TGTGCCAGCAGCCCGACGGGAGAGGGGACCGGGGACTATGGCTACACCTTC. The genes are TRBV21-1 and TRBJ1-2. TRBV21-1 is shown as a pseudogene. The length of the CDR3 is 17 residues.

The CDR3 nucleotides are TGCGCCAGCAGCCAGATGACAGGATTTGGCTACACCTTC. Translated, it gives CASSQMTGFGYTF. V gene TRBV4-1 combines with J gene TRBJ1-2; the D gene is possibly TRBD1 (6 bases). V was clipped by 3 bases and J by 7 bases, with 12 bases between them. Germline V lookup: CDR1 MGHRA, CDR2 YSYEKL. CDR3 length equals 13 residues.